Following are 32 T cell receptor beta chains from one sample sequenced in a study of shared clonotypes between healthy human individuals (dated by TCRdb to 2019 to 2021). Libraries were constructed by the immunoSEQ multiplex PCR assay. This is the immuneACCESS table as TCRdb keeps it, with only in-frame sequences that have V and J called. A part of the clones is gone; compared with another copy, unresolved V genes explain less than half, and the rest is unexplained. In all, the sample holds around 2.1 million clones, and 90% to 96% of those were seen once. The top ten clones comprise more than 0.1% of the sample. Sequencing input: naive CD4+ T cells sorted from blood. The intended sense of this specimen's cell subset or site label: CD45RA+ positively selected. These receptors were taken from a man between 18 and 35 years old in good health.

The chain recombines TRBV4-1 with TRBJ2-7; 7 nucleotides line up with TRBD2. CDR1 MGHRA and CDR2 YSYEKL come from the germline V gene. This CDR3 region has 15 residues. The V segment lost 1 base and the J segment 4 bases; nucleotides outside the gene matches: 7. For the CDR3, the DNA is TGCGCCAGCAGCCAAGGCTTACTAGCGCTGTACGAGCAGTACTTC. Amino acid sequence: CASSQGLLALYEQYF.

Details on this clone: Other DNA sequences in this specimen translate into the identical CDR3. The chain has TRBV2 and TRBJ1-5, with D tentatively TRBD1 (5 bases). V lost 3 bases and J lost 6, with 12 bases in between. The CDR3 length is 14 residues. From germline, CDR1 is SNHLY and CDR2 FYNNEI. CDR3 sequence (DNA): TGTGCCAGCAGTGAGGGGGATCGGGTTCAGCCCCAGCATTTT. Translating gives CASSEGDRVQPQHF.

The chain couples TRBV6-1 to TRBJ1-2; D is ambiguous. The CDR3 runs to 15 residues. The germline V gene has CDR1 MNHNS and CDR2 SASEGT. The V and J ends lost 1 base and 0 bases respectively, with 9 bases between them. CDR3 residues: CASSEDSPTNYGYTF. CDR3 nucleotide sequence: TGTGCCAGCAGTGAAGACAGTCCTACTAACTATGGCTACACCTTC.

The chain has TRBV18 and TRBJ2-5, with 7 bases matching TRBD1. Germline CDR1 reads KGHSH; CDR2 reads LQKENI. V lost 4 bases and J lost 5; bases outside the gene matches: 4. The CDR3 runs 13 residues. CDR3 sequence reads: CASSRDSGETQYF. CDR3 nucleotide sequence: TGTGCCAGCTCACGGGACAGTGGGGAGACCCAGTACTTC.

V is TRBV29-1 and J is TRBJ1-1, with 8 positions matching TRBD1. The CDR3 has 14 residues. Germline lookup yields CDR1 SQVTM and CDR2 ANQGSEA. V dropped 4 bases and J dropped 8; count of bases not matched to a gene: 12. CDR3 nucleotides: TGCAGCGTTGCAACATCAGGGGGCGCGGGGGAAGCTTTCTTT. Amino acid sequence: CSVATSGGAGEAFF. Full variable domain (missing parts from reference TRBV29-1 and TRBJ1-1): SAVISQKPSRDICQRGTSLTIQCQVDSQVTMMFWYRQQPGQSLTLIATANQGSEATYESGFVIDKFPISRPNLTFSTLTVSNMSPEDSSIYLCSVATSGGAGEAFFGQGTRLTVV.

Notes on this clone: An end of the junction differs from the germline gene, which may be a read error. The V and J genes are TRBV20-1 and TRBJ1-4; perhaps TRBD1 as D (5 bases). The length of the CDR3 is 11 residues. The germline CDR1 and CDR2 sequences are DFQATT and SNEGSKA (reference sequence). CDR3: CSAREARAQGF. The CDR3 nucleotides read TGCAGTGCTAGAGAGGCAAGGGCGCAGGGCTTT.

The chain recombines TRBV19 with TRBJ2-1, with D possibly matching TRBD1 (6 bases). V lost 3 bases and J lost 8, with 11 bases in between. This CDR3 comprises 13 residues. Per germline, CDR1 LNHDA and CDR2 SQIVND (reference sequence). The CDR3 DNA reads TGTGCCAGTAGTATCTTAAGGGGGTATGAGCAGTTCTTC. It translates to CASSILRGYEQFF. Filled out from reference TRBV19 and TRBJ2-1, the complete variable domain reads DGGITQSPKYLFRKEGQNVTLSCEQNLNHDAMYWYRQDPGQGLRLIYYSQIVNDFQKGDIAEGYSVSREKKESFPLTVTSAQKNPTAFYLCASSILRGYEQFFGPGTRLTVL.

The chain is built from TRBV30 and TRBJ1-1; D is undetermined. The CDR3 length is 14 residues. Germline lookup yields CDR1 GTSNPN and CDR2 SVGIG (reference sequence). V was shortened by 8 bases and J by 0 bases, with 16 bases between the two germline ends. The CDR3 DNA follows: TGTGCCGTCGCATTGGGTACCATGAACACTGAAGCTTTCTTT. Residues: CAVALGTMNTEAFF. The whole variable domain, remainder taken from reference TRBV30 and TRBJ1-1, is SQTIHQWPATLVQPVGSPLSLECTVEGTSNPNLYWYRQAAGRGLQLLFYSVGIGQISSEVPQNLSASRPQDRQFILSSKKLLLSDSGFYLCAVALGTMNTEAFFGQGTRLTVV.

The chain has TRBV18 and TRBJ2-2; D not certain. In germline, CDR1 is KGHSH, CDR2 LQKENI. The CDR3 sequence is 15 residues long. V was pared by 0 bases and J by 7 bases, with 12 bases between. As DNA, the CDR3 is TGTGCCAGCTCACCACCCCCCCTTTTCGACGGGGAGCTGTTTTTT. Its translation: CASSPPPLFDGELFF.

J is TRBJ1-1 and V is TRBV6-5, with TRBD1 matching 8 bases. V dropped 9 bases and J dropped 4; count of bases not matched to a gene: 10. The germline gives CDR1 MNHEY, CDR2 SVGAGI. The CDR3 contains 14 residues. The DNA for the CDR3 is TGTGCCAGTGTTAGGTCGCAGGGGGCCACTGAAGCTTTCTTT. This encodes CASVRSQGATEAFF.

This chain joins TRBV7-2 and TRBJ2-5, with 7 bases fitting TRBD2. The V gene end was trimmed by 7 bases and the J gene end by 5 bases; junction bases not matched to a gene: 10. The germline CDR1 and CDR2 sequences are SGHTA and FQGNSA. This CDR3 contains 14 residues. The CDR3 here is CASTPLASLETQYF. The CDR3 DNA reads TGTGCCAGCACCCCACTAGCGTCTCTGGAGACCCAGTACTTC.

The chain carries TRBV7-9 and TRBJ1-5; a weak D match, TRBD1 (5 bases). Trimming removed 1 base from V and 0 bases from J, with 7 bases in between. The CDR3 sequence is 15 residues long. In germline, CDR1 is SEHNR, CDR2 FQNEAQ (reference sequence). CDR3 in amino acids: CASSLGGYSNQPQHF. CDR3 DNA sequence: TGTGCCAGCAGCTTAGGGGGCTATAGCAATCAGCCCCAGCATTTT.

The chain recombines TRBV5-1 with TRBJ2-4, with 9 bases fitting TRBD1. The CDR3 spans 15 residues. From germline, CDR1 is SGHRS and CDR2 YFSETQ. The trim removed 4 bases at V and 0 bases at J, leaving 2 bases unmatched. The CDR3 here is CASSTGQGAKNIQYF. CDR3 nucleotides: TGCGCCAGCAGCACGGGACAGGGAGCCAAAAACATTCAGTACTTC.

This chain links TRBV6-5 with TRBJ2-7, with TRBD2 as a possible D gene (5 bases). The CDR3 spans 14 residues. Germline V gene sequence: CDR1 MNHEY, CDR2 SVGAGI. V dropped 7 bases and J dropped 2 bases, with 15 bases sitting between them. This CDR3 is CASTTRAGTYEQYF. CDR3 sequence (DNA): TGTGCCAGCACTACGAGGGCAGGAACCTACGAGCAGTACTTC.

The CDR3 DNA sequence: TGTGCCAGTCGACAGGGCTGGACAGATACGCAGTATTTT. Encoded protein: CASRQGWTDTQYF. This chain uses TRBV6-5 with TRBJ2-3, with 7 nucleotides matching TRBD1. Germline CDR1 reads MNHEY; CDR2 reads SVGAGI. J lost 3 bases, V lost 9 bases, and 6 bases had no gene match. The CDR3 spans 13 residues.

The genes are TRBV29-1 and TRBJ2-3; D uncertain. This CDR3 has 13 amino acids. Germline V gene sequence: CDR1 SQVTM, CDR2 ANQGSEA. Trimming removed 4 bases from V and 4 bases from J, with 12 bases in between. The CDR3 spells CSVGKGGSDTQYF. The CDR3 DNA follows: TGCAGCGTTGGTAAGGGTGGTTCAGATACGCAGTATTTT.

The gene calls are TRBV7-9 and TRBJ2-3; unclear D gene. The CDR3 loop spans 16 amino acids. Germline V CDR1 and CDR2: SEHNR, FQNEAQ (reference sequence). The germline V and J ends were trimmed by 0 bases and 3 bases, with 13 bases remaining between them. The CDR3 sequence: CASSLAAYGVTDTQYF. The CDR3 bases are TGTGCCAGCAGCTTAGCGGCTTATGGGGTGACAGATACGCAGTATTTT.

The gene calls are TRBV5-6 and TRBJ2-1, with D maybe TRBD1 (6 bases). The ends were cut back, 6 bases at V and 5 bases at J, with 12 bases in the middle. This CDR3 is 13 amino acids long. Germline CDR1 is SGHDT and CDR2 is YYEEEE. The CDR3 DNA reads TGTGCCAGCAAACCGGGACAAGACAATGAGCAGTTCTTC. This gives the protein CASKPGQDNEQFF.

V usage is TRBV10-3 and J usage is TRBJ2-3; 8 bases line up with TRBD2. Germline-derived CDR1 and CDR2 are ENHRY and SYGVKD. After removal of 0 bases from V and 2 bases from J, the junction contained 1 base not matched to a gene. There are 15 residues in the CDR3. CDR3: CAISESLAATDTQYF. The DNA of the CDR3 is TGTGCCATCAGTGAGTCACTAGCGGCCACAGATACGCAGTATTTT.

CDR3 in amino acids: CASSQAKGADEQYF. For the CDR3, the DNA is TGCGCCAGCAGCCAAGCTAAGGGGGCTGACGAGCAGTACTTC. The rearrangement joins TRBV4-3 to TRBJ2-7; 7 bases align to TRBD1. The CDR3 runs to 14 residues. Germline assignment: CDR1 LGHNA and CDR2 YSLEER. With 1 base clipped from V and 5 bases from J, the junction kept 5 bases outside the gene matches.

Regarding this clone: The sample carries other DNA sequences with the same CDR3. The V call is TRBV15, the J call TRBJ2-7; 7 bases map to TRBD2. Germline CDR1 LNHNV, CDR2 YYDKDF (reference sequence). The V gene end was trimmed by 5 bases and the J gene end by 1 base; junction bases not matched to a gene: 5. There are 14 residues in the CDR3. The chain's CDR3 is CATSSGGSSYEQYF. In nucleotides, the CDR3 is TGTGCCACCAGCTCTGGCGGGAGTTCCTACGAGCAGTACTTC.

The rearrangement links TRBV10-3 to TRBJ1-2; D is unresolved. The CDR3 runs to 15 residues. V dropped 10 bases and J dropped 1 base, with 19 bases sitting between them. The germline gives CDR1 ENHRY, CDR2 SYGVKD. CDR3 residues: CATHATDLGNYGYTF. The CDR3 DNA reads as TGTGCCACCCACGCTACAGACCTGGGTAACTATGGCTACACCTTC.

A word on this clone: Distinct nucleotide sequences in the sample also encode this CDR3. The chain joins TRBV5-1 to TRBJ2-1; 11 bases are shared with TRBD2. V was clipped by 4 bases and J by 4 bases; unmatched bases: 7. The germline V gene encodes CDR1 SGHRS and CDR2 YFSETQ. The CDR3 totals 16 residues. The DNA for the CDR3 is TGCGCCAGCAGCCAGTCCGGGACTAGCGGTTACAATGAGCAGTTCTTC. It encodes CASSQSGTSGYNEQFF.

A word on this clone: The same CDR3 is also encoded by other DNA sequences in this sample. The chain joins TRBV5-6 to TRBJ1-5; D might be TRBD1 (5 bases). Trimming removed 4 bases from V and 2 bases from J, with 10 bases in between. This CDR3 comprises 14 residues. Germline lookup yields CDR1 SGHDT and CDR2 YYEEEE. CDR3 nucleotide sequence: TGTGCCAGCAGCCGGGGCCAGGGCAATCAGCCCCAGCATTTT. It is translated as CASSRGQGNQPQHF.

This clone was observed a few times. The V gene is TRBV7-9, the J gene TRBJ1-6; D unclear. The CDR3 consists of 13 residues. Trimming removed 1 base at V and 10 bases at J, with 8 bases between. Germline CDR1 reads SEHNR; CDR2 reads FQNEAQ (reference sequence). The CDR3 region has the DNA TGTGCCAGCAGCTTAGAGGTGGGGTCACCCCTCCACTTT. Its protein is CASSLEVGSPLHF.

V is TRBV6-5 and J is TRBJ1-5; the D gene is possibly TRBD1 (6 bases). The CDR3 loop spans 14 amino acids. Trimming shortened V by 6 bases and J by 7 bases, and 16 bases separated the two germline ends. CDR1 MNHEY and CDR2 SVGAGI come from the germline V gene. CDR3 sequence reads: CASSPLQGRQPQHF. The DNA of the CDR3 is TGTGCCAGCAGCCCCCTACAGGGCCGACAGCCCCAGCATTTT.

The chain employs TRBV28 and TRBJ1-1; D call uncertain. This CDR3 is 15 amino acids long. Trimming left V 2 bases short and J 4 bases short, with 14 bases between. Germline assignment: CDR1 MDHEN and CDR2 SYDVKM. The CDR3 sequence: CASSLRTRLATEAFF. The CDR3 nucleotides read TGTGCCAGCAGTTTACGAACGCGGCTGGCCACTGAAGCTTTCTTT.

CDR3: CATSQTGVSRQGAYEQYF. The CDR3 nucleotides are TGTGCCACCAGCCAGACCGGGGTCAGTCGACAGGGGGCCTACGAGCAGTACTTC. The gene calls are TRBV15 and TRBJ2-7, with 9 bases fitting TRBD1. Germline V gene data show CDR1 as LNHNV and CDR2 as YYDKDF (reference sequence). The V gene end was trimmed by 5 bases and the J gene end by 2 bases; junction bases not matched to a gene: 16. This CDR3 spans 18 amino acids. Full variable domain (outside the CDR3, taken from reference TRBV15 and TRBJ2-7): DAMVIQNPRYQVTQFGKPVTLSCSQTLNHNVMYWYQQKSSQAPKLLFHYYDKDFNNEADTPDNFQSRRPNTSFCFLDIRSPGLGDTAMYLCATSQTGVSRQGAYEQYFGPGTRLTVT.

The rearrangement links TRBV6-5 to TRBJ2-1; D gene uncertain. The CDR3 loop spans 14 amino acids. The V end was cut by 6 bases, the J end by 3 bases, with 12 bases between. The germline CDR1 and CDR2 sequences are MNHEY and SVGAGI. The CDR3, as DNA: TGTGCCAGCAGCTCCCGGCAGAACTACAATGAGCAGTTCTTC. It encodes CASSSRQNYNEQFF.

This chain joins TRBV19 and TRBJ2-2; no clear D gene. The CDR3 runs to 14 residues. Trimming took 4 bases from V and 2 from J, leaving 8 bases between them. Germline CDR1 LNHDA, CDR2 SQIVND (reference sequence). The CDR3: CASSTEPNTGELFF. The CDR3 DNA reads as TGTGCCAGTAGTACGGAACCTAACACCGGGGAGCTGTTTTTT. The full variable domain, completed using reference TRBV19 and TRBJ2-2, is DGGITQSPKYLFRKEGQNVTLSCEQNLNHDAMYWYRQDPGQGLRLIYYSQIVNDFQKGDIAEGYSVSREKKESFPLTVTSAQKNPTAFYLCASSTEPNTGELFFGEGSRLTVL.

This chain joins TRBV10-3 and TRBJ1-5; D call uncertain. The V gene lost 0 bases and the J gene lost 9 bases, with 12 bases spanning the gap. CDR1 ENHRY and CDR2 SYGVKD come from the germline V gene. The CDR3 runs to 14 residues. CDR3 sequence reads: CAISESSRTAPQHF. The CDR3 coding sequence is TGTGCCATCAGTGAGTCGTCCCGCACTGCGCCCCAGCATTTT.

The chain carries TRBV10-3 and TRBJ2-4; 7 nucleotides agree with TRBD1. The V and J ends lost 5 bases and 7 bases, in that order; junction bases with no gene match: 11. This CDR3 comprises 15 residues. Germline CDR1 ENHRY, CDR2 SYGVKD. The CDR3 nucleotides read TGTGCCATCAGTCAGACAGGGACGTTATCGAACATTCAGTACTTC. Translation gives CAISQTGTLSNIQYF.